Shown below are 9 T cell receptor beta chains from a single sample sequenced in a study of control samples from healthy donors and cancer patients. Generated by immunoSEQ multiplex PCR, the TCRdb table keeps only in-frame clones and is missing some. The profile covers under 150,000 clones, with around 96% appearing a single time and around 3.6% taken by the ten largest. The sequenced sample was blood. The receptors derive from a man aged 30 to 39 in good health.

The chain carries TRBV4-1 and TRBJ2-5; D is ambiguous. The germline gives CDR1 MGHRA, CDR2 YSYEKL. The CDR3 is 14 residues long. V was pared by 2 bases and J by 2 bases, with 9 bases between. The CDR3 DNA follows: TGCGCCAGCAGCCAAAACAGTGGGCAAGAGACCCAGTACTTC. It encodes CASSQNSGQETQYF.

The V call is TRBV5-8, the J call TRBJ2-1; D call uncertain. The CDR3 has 14 amino acids. Germline V CDR1 and CDR2: SGHTS, YDEGEE. The V end was cut by 0 bases, the J end by 4 bases, with 8 bases between. The DNA for the CDR3 is TGTGCCAGCAGCTTGGAGGTAGTTTACAATGAGCAGTTCTTC. Translated: CASSLEVVYNEQFF.

The chain carries TRBV7-2 and TRBJ1-1; D not resolved. This CDR3 is built from 15 residues. Per germline, CDR1 SGHTA and CDR2 FQGNSA. Trimming shortened V by 5 bases and J by 1 base, and 14 bases separated the two germline ends. The CDR3, as DNA: TGTGCCAGCAGCCCCAGCCTAGGCTCGAACACTGAAGCTTTCTTT. Amino acid sequence: CASSPSLGSNTEAFF.

This clone is a singleton in its sample. The J gene is TRBJ1-5, the V gene TRBV30; a weak D match, TRBD1 (5 bases). Germline V gene sequence: CDR1 GTSNPN, CDR2 SVGIG (reference sequence). There are 15 residues in the CDR3. V lost 0 bases to trimming and J lost 2 bases, with 11 bases between them. The CDR3 loop reads CAWSVGAYRNQPQHF. In nucleotides, the CDR3 is TGTGCCTGGAGTGTCGGGGCCTATCGCAATCAGCCCCAGCATTTT.

This chain connects TRBV5-8 to TRBJ1-2; maybe TRBD1 (6 bases). The germline V and J ends were trimmed by 4 bases and 4 bases, with 14 bases remaining between them. Germline V gene lookup returns CDR1 SGHTS and CDR2 YDEGEE. The CDR3 contains 14 residues. The CDR3: CASSRHRQAYGYTF. CDR3 in DNA: TGTGCCAGCAGCCGTCATCGACAGGCCTATGGCTACACCTTC.

The chain combines TRBV29-1 with TRBJ2-1; TRBD2 agrees at 7 bases. From germline, CDR1 is SQVTM and CDR2 ANQGSEA. This CDR3 is built from 13 residues. V dropped 4 bases and J dropped 5; count of bases not matched to a gene: 5. Written as DNA, the CDR3 is TGCAGCGTTGTAAGCGGGGATAACAATGAGCAGTTCTTC. Protein: CSVVSGDNNEQFF.

This chain links TRBV6-5 with TRBJ1-1, with 8 bases matching TRBD1. From germline, CDR1 is MNHEY and CDR2 SVGAGI. V was pared by 4 bases and J by 0 bases, with 4 bases of the junction left unmatched. The CDR3 has 15 amino acids. The CDR3 sequence: CASSSGQGLNTEAFF. The CDR3 DNA follows: TGTGCCAGCAGTTCTGGACAGGGACTGAACACTGAAGCTTTCTTT.

The chain couples TRBV5-5 to TRBJ2-2, with 7 nucleotides matching TRBD1. The V gene end was trimmed by 1 base and the J gene end by 2 bases; junction bases not matched to a gene: 2. This CDR3 is 15 amino acids long. Germline V CDR1 and CDR2: SGHKS, YYEKEE (reference sequence). CDR3 DNA sequence: TGTGCCAGCAGCTTGCGACAGGGAAACACCGGGGAGCTGTTTTTT. Translation gives CASSLRQGNTGELFF.

The CDR3, as DNA: TGTGCCAGCAGACCTCGCACAGATACGCAGTATTTT. This gives the protein CASRPRTDTQYF. V usage is TRBV7-9 and J usage is TRBJ2-3; D gene unclear. CDR1 and CDR2 from the germline V gene are SEHNR and FQNEAQ (reference sequence). Trimming removed 6 bases from V and 1 base from J, with 5 bases in between. The CDR3 is made up of 12 amino acids.